The 19 T cell receptor beta chains presented below share a single source sample, sequenced in a study of tumor-infiltrating lymphocytes in primary liver carcinoma. Researchers generated TCR beta cDNA from about 500 ng of total RNA, relying on a constant-region primer. Construction of TCR beta libraries relied on three successive nested multiplex PCR rounds employing slightly modified ARM-PCR. Rounds one and two of PCR, each of 10 to 11 cycles, were primed with TRBV1-TRBV30 forward primers and a C-beta reverse primer. Via MiXCR, TCRdb re-called the multiplex PCR reads, giving one row per CDR3 protein. The data contain some 110,000 distinct CDR3 sequences, roughly 80% of them singletons. Co-extraction of RNA and DNA was performed on about 20-32 mg of unsorted bulk tissue. Material for sequencing was liver tumor tissue from sampling region 3. Subset reported: tumor region T3, left-lateral pole. The receptor source for this set is a man aged 40-55 years with primary liver carcinoma and hepatitis B virus infection.

Remarks on this clonotype: One end of the junction varies from germline; a read error may be responsible. The chain couples TRBV29-1 to TRBJ2-1; 7 nucleotides match TRBD2. The germline V gene has CDR1 SQVTM and CDR2 ANQGSEA. The CDR3 is 14 amino acids. The DNA of the CDR3 is TGCAGCGGGGGGACTAAGAGCTCCTACAATAAGCAGTTCTTC. Amino acid sequence: CSGGTKSSYNKQFF.

The J gene is TRBJ1-1, the V gene TRBV12-3 or TRBV12-4; D not certain. V was pared by 11 bases and J by 3 bases, with 19 bases between. This CDR3 has 14 residues. The CDR3: CACSLVDRDTEAFF. The CDR3 DNA sequence: TGTGCCTGTAGTTTGGTGGATAGGGACACTGAAGCTTTCTTT.

This clonotype occurred many times. The gene calls are TRBV2 and TRBJ2-7; possibly TRBD1 for D (6 bases). Between the trimmed V and J ends, which lost 8 bases and 2 bases, there was a span of 10 bases. The V gene's germline CDR1 is SNHLY and CDR2 FYNNEI. CDR3 length equals 12 residues. CDR3 nucleotides: TGTGCCAGCTTTCGGGACACCTACGAGCAGTACTTC. As protein: CASFRDTYEQYF.

As regards this clonotype: The junction does not match germline at one end; this may be a read error. The V call is TRBV6-1, the J call TRBJ2-6, with 11 positions matching TRBD1. Germline CDR1 is MNHNS and CDR2 is SASEGT. There are 16 residues in the CDR3. CDR3 DNA: TGTGCCGGTACCGGGACAGGGGGTACTGGGGCCAACGTCCTGGCTTTC. Protein: CAGTGTGGTGANVLAF.

The V gene is TRBV9, the J gene TRBJ2-1, with a weak D call TRBD2 (6 bases). The ends were cut back, 1 base at V and 8 bases at J, with 13 bases in the middle. The germline gives CDR1 SGDLS, CDR2 YYNGEE. The CDR3 contains 14 residues. The chain's CDR3 is CASSVTTSSYEQFF. CDR3 in DNA: TGTGCCAGCAGCGTAACAACTAGCAGCTATGAGCAGTTCTTC.

The chain recombines TRBV6-9 with TRBJ2-3, with a weak D call TRBD1 (5 bases). The CDR3 is 16 amino acids. Trimming removed 4 bases from V and 2 bases from J, with 16 bases in between. Germline CDR1 is MNHGY and CDR2 is SVAAGI. CDR3 residues: CASSLTVTDITDTQYF. The CDR3 DNA reads as TGTGCCAGCAGTTTAACCGTGACAGACATCACAGATACGCAGTATTTT.

This rearrangement joins TRBV24-1 to TRBJ2-1; 9 bases are shared with TRBD2. Germline assignment: CDR1 KGHDR and CDR2 SFDVKD. CDR3 length equals 15 residues. As DNA, the CDR3 is TGTGTCACTGGTCGGAGAGTAGCGGGAGTTAATGAGCAGTTCTTC. It translates to CVTGRRVAGVNEQFF.

J is TRBJ1-2 and V is TRBV28; D ambiguous. Germline V gene lookup returns CDR1 MDHEN and CDR2 SYDVKM. The CDR3 sequence is 15 residues long. The V and J ends lost 7 bases and 4 bases respectively, with 19 bases between them. The CDR3 sequence is CASTSMTAGVYGYTF. CDR3 bases: TGTGCCAGCACTTCTATGACGGCCGGAGTCTATGGCTACACCTTC.

Concerning this clonotype: Since no conserved phenylalanine or tryptophan closes the CDR3, a read error is the likely cause. The genes are TRBV24-1 and TRBJ2-1; 7 bases map to TRBD1. This CDR3 has 15 amino acids. Germline-derived CDR1 and CDR2 are KGHDR and SFDVKD. V dropped 10 bases and J dropped 0; count of bases not matched to a gene: 8. The DNA for the CDR3 is TGTGCCACTTCAGGGGGTGGGAGCTCCTACAATGAGCAGTTCTTA. Amino acid sequence: CATSGGGSSYNEQFL.

Turning to this clonotype: The germline gene is not matched at one end of the junction; a read error may be the cause. This sequence joins TRBV5-1 and TRBJ2-1, with 13 bases fitting TRBD2. Germline loops: CDR1 SGHRS, CDR2 YFSETQ. This CDR3 is 16 amino acids long. As DNA, the CDR3 is TGCGCTAGCAACACGCTCGGACTAGCGGGAGCAAATGAGCAGTTCTTC. It codes for CASNTLGLAGANEQFF. Full variable domain (outside the CDR3, taken from reference TRBV5-1 and TRBJ2-1): KAGVTQTPRYLIKTRGQQVTLSCSPISGHRSVSWYQQTPGQGLQFLFEYFSETQRNKGNFPGRFSGRQFSNSRSEMNVSTLELGDSALYLCASNTLGLAGANEQFFGPGTRLTVL.

The sample holds a few counts of this clonotype. Since the CDR3 does not end with the conserved phenylalanine or tryptophan, this likely comes from a read error. The chain couples TRBV19 to TRBJ1-1, with D tentatively TRBD1 (6 bases). From germline, CDR1 is LNHDA and CDR2 SQIVND (reference sequence). Trimming removed 3 bases at V and 1 base at J, with 9 bases between. The CDR3 is made up of 14 amino acids. DNA of the CDR3: TGTGCCAGTAGTATTGGGACACGGAACACTGAAGCTTTCTTA. This sequence encodes CASSIGTRNTEAFL.

The chain links TRBV28 to TRBJ2-7; weak D call: TRBD2 (6 bases). This CDR3 has 13 residues. The V end lost 5 bases, the J end lost 7 bases, and 15 bases lay between the germline ends. CDR1 MDHEN and CDR2 SYDVKM come from the germline V gene. The DNA for the CDR3 is TGTGCCAGCAGTCCCGGAAAGGACTATGAGCAGTACTTC. Translated, it gives CASSPGKDYEQYF.

The CDR3 nucleotides are TGTGCCAGCAGTCTCCTCGGGACAGGGATTGAGAACAGCATTTATTTT. Translated, it gives CASSLLGTGIENSIYF. The chain carries TRBV28 and TRBJ1-3; TRBD1 agrees at 9 bases. Germline V gives CDR1 MDHEN, CDR2 SYDVKM. This CDR3 is built from 16 residues. Trimming took 5 bases from V and 16 from J; bases not matched to a gene: 21.

For this clonotype: This could be a read error, since a much larger clone is one nucleotide away. Here the CDR3 omits its conserved ending phenylalanine or tryptophan, so a read error is the likely source. The chain carries TRBV7-3 and TRBJ2-1; 7 nucleotides agree with TRBD1. CDR1 is SGHTA and CDR2 is FQGTGA in the germline V gene. This CDR3 has 14 amino acids. V lost 6 bases and J lost 0; bases outside the gene matches: 2. For the CDR3, the DNA is TGTGCCAGCAGTCGGGACAGCTCCTACAATGAGCAGTTCTAC. Translated, it gives CASSRDSSYNEQFY.

Worth noting for this clonotype: A clone one base away is much larger, so this may be a read error. The CDR3 ends on some other residue instead of the conserved phenylalanine or tryptophan, so this is likely a read error. The rearrangement links TRBV10-2 to TRBJ1-2; TRBD1 matches at 7 bases. Germline assignment: CDR1 WSHSY and CDR2 SAAADI. V was pared by 6 bases and J by 8 bases, with 6 bases of the junction left unmatched. This CDR3 spans 12 amino acids. The CDR3 spells CASSDRDGGYTL. The CDR3 nucleotides are TGCGCCAGCAGCGACAGGGATGGCGGCTACACCTTA.

Turning to this clonotype: A much bigger clone sits one base away, suggesting this may be a read error. The rearrangement links TRBV29-1 to TRBJ2-1; TRBD1 or TRBD2 may be the D gene (6 bases each). CDR1 and CDR2 from the germline V gene are SQVTM and ANQGSEA. This CDR3 has 14 amino acids. CDR3 nucleotide sequence: TGCAGCAGGGGGACTCAGAGCTCCTACAATGAGCAGTCCTTC. Translating it yields CSRGTQSSYNEQSF.

Details on this clonotype: The junction departs from germline at one end; a sequencing error may be responsible. The chain employs TRBV7-9 and TRBJ2-1, with 10 nucleotides matching TRBD2. This CDR3 region has 16 residues. Germline CDR1 is SEHNR and CDR2 is FQNEAQ (reference sequence). The CDR3 protein is CANSLVASGRNNEQFF. CDR3 sequence (DNA): TGTGCCAACAGCTTAGTCGCTAGCGGGAGAAACAATGAGCAGTTCTTC.

The chain has TRBV6-5 and TRBJ1-2; a weak D match, TRBD1 (5 bases). Trimming shortened V by 5 bases and J by 10 bases, and 17 bases separated the two germline ends. The CDR3 runs to 13 residues. CDR1 MNHEY and CDR2 SVGAGI come from the germline V gene. The CDR3 bases are TGTGCCAGCAGTCGGGGACGGTGTGAGGACTACACCTTC. Amino acids: CASSRGRCEDYTF.

In regard to this clonotype: One end of the junction fails to match germline, which may point to a read error. This chain connects TRBV12-3 or TRBV12-4 to TRBJ2-5; D remains unclear. The CDR3 sequence is 14 residues long. The CDR3 bases are TGTGCCAGCAGCCCAGTGGTGGTTCAAGACACCCAGTACTTC. Its translation: CASSPVVVQDTQYF.